These T cell receptor beta chains were read from a single sample in a study of CD8 T cells in Susac syndrome. Using its own MiXCR run on the immunoSEQ multiplex PCR reads, TCRdb lists one record per CDR3 protein. The table has 75,000 to 80,000 distinct CDR3 sequences, 94% seen once. The specimen was CD8+ T cells from PBMCs. All receptors derive from a human donor with Susac syndrome. Each CDR3 is given with its conserved first and last residue. The D gene is left open where the match is weak. Expanded clones are given a class, and other clones once, few, many or no size at all.

>TRBV11-2|TRBD1|-|TRBJ2-5
CASSLRRGQLYQETQYF
TGTGCCAGCAGCTTACGTAGGGGGCAATTGTACCAAGAGACCCAGTACTTC
>TRBV7-2|-|-|TRBJ1-2
CASNRGNYGYTF
TGTGCCAGCAATCGGGGCAACTATGGCTACACCTTC
>TRBV28|-|-|TRBJ2-7
CASSFGGTPSEQYF
TGTGCCAGCAGTTTTGGGGGTACTCCCTCCGAGCAGTACTTC
>TRBV7-8|-|-|TRBJ1-4
CASSPRVVVEKLFF
TGTGCCAGCAGCCCTCGGGTGGTGGTTGAAAAACTGTTTTTT
>TRBV6-5|TRBD1|once|TRBJ2-5
CASSPRDRQETQYF
TGTGCCAGCAGCCCTAGGGACAGACAAGAGACCCAGTACTTC
>TRBV5-1|-|-|TRBJ2-7
CASSLRLGTDEQYF
TGCGCCAGCAGCTTGCGATTGGGGACGGACGAGCAGTACTTC
>TRBV6-6|-|-|TRBJ1-1
CASSYGVTEASF
TGTGCCAGCAGTTACGGGGTCACTGAAGCTTCCTTT
>TRBV9|-|-|TRBJ2-1
CASGGGEQFF
TGTGCCAGCGGAGGGGGTGAGCAGTTCTTC
>TRBV7-9|-|-|TRBJ1-1
CASSVGPEAFF
TGTGCCAGCAGCGTGGGGCCTGAAGCTTTCTTT
>TRBV7-9|TRBD1|-|TRBJ1-5
CASSTTGEPHQPQHF
TGTGCCAGCAGCACGACAGGGGAACCCCATCAGCCCCAGCATTTT
>TRBV7-9|-|once|TRBJ1-2
CASSLALQNYGYTF
TGTGCCAGCAGCTTAGCGCTACAGAACTATGGCTACACCTTC